Described below is a single TCR beta chain sequence and its context. Its antigen is currently unknown. This entry belongs to a study of siplizumab effects on memory and regulatory T cells. At the level of the study: The mixed lymphocyte reactions, run in pairs, contained siplizumab at around 0.96 ug/mL or no drug. Study-level results: Unstimulated subsets accounted for the mapping of only a minor share of the clones that were alloreactive. Naive T cells, seemingly more diverse than memory cells, seemed major alloresponse contributors. Alloreactive sequences traceable to unstimulated CD4+ memory cells declined significantly under siplizumab.

Profiling relied on immunoSEQ multiplex PCR, and the TCRdb table lists in-frame clones only, not all of them. Among around 3,500 clones, roughly 60% were seen once, and the ten largest hold about two fifths. Cells of the mixed lymphocyte reaction were cocultured at 37 degrees C for 5 to 6 days. The receptor was derived from a human donor in good health; the cells came from an allogeneic mixed lymphocyte reaction. Some clones in this sample may be carry-over from other donors' samples. Input material: CFSE-low (dividing) CD8+ T cells sorted from an allogeneic mixed lymphocyte reaction.

CDR3 DNA sequence: TGTGCCAGCAGCTTAGCGATGCTGAACACTGAAGCTTTCTTT. Protein product: CASSLAMLNTEAFF. The J gene is TRBJ1-1, the V gene TRBV7-6; D is uncertain. The CDR3 has 14 residues. V was pared by 0 bases and J by 0 bases, with 5 bases between. Germline assignment: CDR1 SGHVS and CDR2 FNYEAQ.